The 17 T cell receptor beta chains listed next were all sequenced from one sample in a study of T cells in Graves' hyperthyroidism and ophthalmopathy (dated by TCRdb to between 2018 and 2021). The library was prepared using multiplex PCR. The sequencer listed for this sample is Illumina HiSeq 2000. TCR beta CDR3 regions were amplified from RNA transcripts. The TCR CDR3 was subjected to a first round of RT-PCR using the HTBI primer set and the Qiagen OneStep RT-PCR kit. TCRdb itself trimmed the public reads at Q25 with fastp, ran MiXCR and retained productive beta chains. Here each entry gathers all rows of one CDR3 protein and keeps the most common genes and DNA. The table for this sample lists under 350,000 distinct CDR3 sequences; 20% to 30% of them were counted only once. Approximately 30% of the sample belongs to the ten largest clones. Source material: blood. The origin of the receptors is a man aged 35 to 55 with Graves' hyperthyroidism that later progressed to Graves' ophthalmopathy.

This clonotype was detected many times. This sequence joins TRBV12-3 or TRBV12-4 and TRBJ1-2, with TRBD1 as a possible D gene (5 bases). CDR3 size: 15 residues. Trimming shortened V by 1 base and J by 4 bases, and 13 bases separated the two germline ends. In DNA form, the CDR3 reads TGTGCCAGCAGTTTAGATCGGACGGGGCGCTATGGCTACACCTTC. Its protein product is CASSLDRTGRYGYTF.

This clonotype was picked up many times. The J gene is TRBJ2-2, the V gene TRBV25-1, with D hard to call. CDR1 is MGHDK and CDR2 is SYGVNS in the germline V gene. CDR3 size: 16 residues. Trimming took 0 bases from V and 4 from J, leaving 12 bases between them. The CDR3 region is CASSEYSTVGTGELFF. The CDR3 DNA follows: TGTGCCAGCAGTGAATACTCAACCGTGGGCACCGGGGAGCTGTTTTTT. The whole variable domain, filled in from reference TRBV25-1 and TRBJ2-2, reads EADIYQTPRYLVIGTGKKITLECSQTMGHDKMYWYQQDPGMELHLIHYSYGVNSTEKGDLSSESTVSRIRTEHFPLTLESARPSHTSQYLCASSEYSTVGTGELFFGEGSRLTVL.

This clonotype was seen at least ten times. The rearrangement uses TRBV28 and TRBJ2-7, with TRBD1 as a possible D gene (5 bases). CDR3 size: 12 residues. V lost 6 bases and J lost 2, with 8 bases in between. CDR1 is MDHEN and CDR2 is SYDVKM in the germline V gene. The CDR3 is CASSMDTYEQYF. The CDR3 DNA reads TGTGCCAGCAGCATGGACACCTACGAGCAGTACTTC.

At least ten counts were recorded for this clonotype. The chain joins TRBV5-1 to TRBJ2-5, with 8 bases matching TRBD1. The CDR3 is 13 amino acids. With 4 bases clipped from V and 5 bases from J, the junction kept 4 bases outside the gene matches. Looked up from germline, CDR1 is SGHRS and CDR2 is YFSETQ. This CDR3 is CASSPGGMETQYF. CDR3 nucleotide sequence: TGCGCCAGCAGCCCAGGGGGCATGGAGACCCAGTACTTC.

This clonotype has a count of ten or more. The rearrangement uses TRBV6-5 and TRBJ2-7; 14 nucleotides line up with TRBD2. Germline-derived CDR1 and CDR2 are MNHEY and SVGAGI. V dropped 1 base and J dropped 3; count of bases not matched to a gene: 2. There are 16 residues in the CDR3. CDR3 sequence reads: CASSYWTSGRYYEQYF. As DNA, the CDR3 is TGTGCCAGCAGTTACTGGACTAGCGGGAGGTACTACGAGCAGTACTTC.

This clonotype came up many times. A much more abundant neighbour one base away suggests this may be a read error. The V call is TRBV5-6, the J call TRBJ2-7; 10 nucleotides line up with TRBD1. The germline gives CDR1 SGHDT, CDR2 YYEEEE. The V segment lost 3 bases and the J segment 6 bases; nucleotides outside the gene matches: 3. The CDR3 runs to 13 residues. CDR3: CASSSGTGVEQYF. In DNA, the CDR3 is TGTGCCAGCAGCTCCGGGACAGGGGTCGAGCAGTACTTC.

This clonotype was detected only a few times. The chain is built from TRBV4-1 and TRBJ2-7; unclear D gene. Trimming took off 6 bases at V and 2 bases at J, with 17 bases between the two ends. CDR3 length equals 15 residues. CDR1 and CDR2 from the germline V gene are MGHRA and YSYEKL. Here the CDR3 reads CASRPGLTGPYEQYF. The CDR3 nucleotides read TGCGCCAGCAGGCCCGGGCTAACGGGCCCCTACGAGCAGTACTTC.

This clonotype turned up a few times. The V call is TRBV28, the J call TRBJ2-7; 7 nucleotides align to TRBD1. Germline loops: CDR1 MDHEN, CDR2 SYDVKM. The CDR3 spans 11 residues. V lost 9 bases and J lost 5; bases outside the gene matches: 4. The DNA of the CDR3 is TGTGCCAGTAGACAGGGAAACGAGCAGTACTTC. This gives the protein CASRQGNEQYF.

J is TRBJ2-4 and V is TRBV20-1; unclear D gene. The CDR3 extends over 15 amino acids. CDR1 and CDR2 (germline): DFQATT, SNEGSKA (reference sequence). Trimming stripped 0 bases from V and 1 base from J, with 10 bases between. As DNA, the CDR3 is TGCAGTGCTAGAGATCTTTCGAGGGCCAAAAACATTCAGTACTTC. Translating it yields CSARDLSRAKNIQYF.

This clonotype was seen ten or more times. This rearrangement joins TRBV14 to TRBJ2-7, with a possible D match to TRBD1 (5 bases). Trimming left V 5 bases short and J 1 base short, with 18 bases between. Germline assignment: CDR1 SGHDN and CDR2 FVKESK. The CDR3 spans 16 residues. CDR3 DNA: TGTGCCAGCAGCTACGGACATTTCGCTAGGTCCTACGAGCAGTACTTC. Translated, it gives CASSYGHFARSYEQYF.

This clonotype was counted many times. This chain joins TRBV29-1 and TRBJ1-2; a weak D match, TRBD1 (5 bases). Per the germline V gene, CDR1 is SQVTM and CDR2 is ANQGSEA. This CDR3 has 13 residues. Trimming shortened V by 4 bases and J by 7 bases, and 16 bases separated the two germline ends. CDR3 residues: CSVVPDSYLGYTF. CDR3 bases: TGCAGCGTTGTCCCCGACAGTTATCTTGGCTACACCTTC.

The V call is TRBV12-3 or TRBV12-4, the J call TRBJ1-1, with 11 bases lining up with TRBD1. The ends lost 7 bases at V and 1 base at J; junction bases unmatched: 8. The CDR3 has 16 amino acids. The DNA of the CDR3 is TGTGCCAGCATTCCCGGGACAGGGGGAAAGAACACTGAAGCTTTCTTT. It yields the protein CASIPGTGGKNTEAFF.

This clonotype was seen repeatedly, ten times or more. J is TRBJ2-5 and V is TRBV7-8, with D possibly TRBD1 on 5 matching bases. Germline V gene lookup returns CDR1 SGHVS and CDR2 FQNEAQ. The V and J ends lost 5 bases and 1 base respectively, with 11 bases between them. This CDR3 contains 14 residues. The CDR3 DNA reads TGTGCCAGCAGCCTATTAGACAGCCAAGAGACCCAGTACTTC. Translated: CASSLLDSQETQYF.

There are many counts of this clonotype. V is TRBV5-1 and J is TRBJ2-2, with D possibly matching TRBD2 (6 bases). CDR1 and CDR2 (germline): SGHRS, YFSETQ. Trimming removed 7 bases at V and 7 bases at J, with 17 bases between. The CDR3 covers 14 residues. This chain's CDR3 is CASGGTPIGGELFF. CDR3 in DNA: TGCGCCAGCGGCGGGACTCCTATCGGCGGGGAGCTGTTTTTT.

The V call is TRBV2, the J call TRBJ2-7; the match to TRBD2 covers 11 bases. Germline V lookup: CDR1 SNHLY, CDR2 FYNNEI. The length of the CDR3 is 16 residues. CDR3: CATTLGELAGDDEQYF. DNA of the CDR3: TGTGCTACCACCCTCGGGGAACTAGCGGGAGACGACGAGCAGTACTTC. Based on the CDR3 plus reference TRBV2 and TRBJ2-7, the full variable domain is EPEVTQTPSHQVTQMGQEVILRCVPISNHLYFYWYRQILGQKVEFLVSFYNNEISEKSEIFDDQFSVERPDGSNFTLKIRSTKLEDSAMYFCATTLGELAGDDEQYFGPGTRLTVT.

This clonotype has at least ten counts. The V and J genes are TRBV19 and TRBJ1-1; TRBD1 is a possible D gene (6 bases). Germline loops: CDR1 LNHDA, CDR2 SQIVND (reference sequence). Trimming left V 5 bases short and J 5 bases short, with 15 bases between. The CDR3 length is 14 residues. CDR3 DNA: TGTGCCAGTAGTGGGGGCCGAGTGACGACTGAAGCTTTCTTT. It translates to CASSGGRVTTEAFF.

This clonotype was seen many times. The chain recombines TRBV11-2 with TRBJ1-6; 8 positions agree with TRBD1. CDR3 length: 15 amino acids. Germline-derived CDR1 and CDR2 are SGHAT and FQNNGV. With 5 bases clipped from V and 7 bases from J, the junction kept 7 bases outside the gene matches. The CDR3 coding sequence is TGTGCCAGCAGCCTCACCGGGACAGGCAATTCACCCCTCCACTTT. Residues: CASSLTGTGNSPLHF.